The 22 T cell receptor beta chains presented below share a single source sample, sequenced in a study of cytomegalovirus exposure and HLA in healthy donors. The table came from immunoSEQ multiplex PCR; TCRdb's copy has only in-frame clones and leaves some out. The sample contains roughly 60,000 clones, 85% to 95% of which appear only once. Sequencing was carried out using PBMCs. The origin of the receptors is a man between 18 and 29 years old in good health and CMV-seronegative.

The rearrangement uses TRBV6-5 and TRBJ2-1; unclear D gene. V was shortened by 6 bases and J by 7 bases, with 7 bases between the two germline ends. This CDR3 region has 11 residues. Looked up from germline, CDR1 is MNHEY and CDR2 is SVGAGI. The chain's CDR3 is CASRARNEQFF. CDR3 DNA sequence: TGTGCCAGCAGAGCTCGGAATGAGCAGTTCTTC.

The J gene is TRBJ1-1, the V gene TRBV5-6; tentatively, D is TRBD1 (6 bases). V was pared by 4 bases and J by 1 base, with 26 bases between. The CDR3 totals 19 residues. In germline, CDR1 is SGHDT, CDR2 YYEEEE. Here the CDR3 reads CASSPIQYWGGAANTEAFF. CDR3 nucleotide sequence: TGTGCCAGCAGCCCCATACAATATTGGGGGGGGGCAGCGAACACTGAAGCTTTCTTT. Complete variable domain (other parts from reference TRBV5-6 and TRBJ1-1): DAGVTQSPTHLIKTRGQQVTLRCSPKSGHDTVSWYQQALGQGPQFIFQYYEEEERQRGNFPDRFSGHQFPNYSSELNVNALLLGDSALYLCASSPIQYWGGAANTEAFFGQGTRLTVV.

The CDR3 DNA reads as TGTGCCACCCCCGCGGGCAATGAGCAGTTCTTC. Translation: CATPAGNEQFF. The chain joins TRBV6-1 to TRBJ2-1; maybe TRBD2 (5 bases). The CDR3 loop spans 11 amino acids. Trimming pared 10 bases from V and 6 bases from J, leaving 10 bases between. Germline V gene lookup returns CDR1 MNHNS and CDR2 SASEGT.

The J gene is TRBJ1-5, the V gene TRBV2; D not certain. This CDR3 contains 15 residues. Germline CDR1 reads SNHLY; CDR2 reads FYNNEI. Trimming stripped 7 bases from V and 0 bases from J, with 13 bases between. This CDR3 reads CASNAETLSNQPQHF. CDR3 bases: TGTGCCAGCAACGCCGAGACACTTAGCAATCAGCCCCAGCATTTT.

The chain combines TRBV19 with TRBJ1-2; D is uncertain. This CDR3 has 12 amino acids. Between the trimmed V and J ends, which lost 5 bases and 4 bases, there was a span of 8 bases. Germline V gene data show CDR1 as LNHDA and CDR2 as SQIVND (reference sequence). The CDR3 nucleotides read TGTGCCAGTAGTCAGACTTCCTATGGCTACACCTTC. This gives the protein CASSQTSYGYTF. The variable domain in full, with the rest retrieved from reference TRBV19 and TRBJ1-2, is DGGITQSPKYLFRKEGQNVTLSCEQNLNHDAMYWYRQDPGQGLRLIYYSQIVNDFQKGDIAEGYSVSREKKESFPLTVTSAQKNPTAFYLCASSQTSYGYTFGSGTRLTVV.

This chain links TRBV10-1 with TRBJ2-1; 7 nucleotides line up with TRBD2. With V trimmed by 2 bases and J by 7 bases, 5 bases remained unmatched. This CDR3 contains 14 residues. The V gene's germline CDR1 is WNHNN and CDR2 SYGVQD (reference sequence). In DNA, the CDR3 is TGCGCCAGCAGTGAGATGCAGGGAGGGAATGAGCAGTTCTTC. Translation gives CASSEMQGGNEQFF.

V gene TRBV12-5 combines with J gene TRBJ2-4; 14 bases line up with TRBD2. Germline trimming cut 0 bases from V and 1 base from J; bases unmatched to any gene: 8. This CDR3 region has 20 residues. The germline gives CDR1 LGHNT, CDR2 FRNRAP. CDR3: CASGLVPGLAGAPAKNIQYF. The DNA of the CDR3 is TGTGCTAGTGGTTTGGTTCCGGGACTAGCGGGAGCCCCGGCCAAAAACATTCAGTACTTC.

The rearrangement uses TRBV5-1 and TRBJ2-3; 8 nucleotides align to TRBD1. Per the germline V gene, CDR1 is SGHRS and CDR2 is YFSETQ. The V and J ends lost 3 bases and 2 bases, in that order; junction bases with no gene match: 5. The CDR3 is made up of 15 amino acids. DNA for the CDR3: TGCGCCAGCAGCTCTTCAGGGGGCCACACAGATACGCAGTATTTT. Protein product: CASSSSGGHTDTQYF.

V and J are TRBV20-1 and TRBJ2-7; D gene unclear. Germline lookup yields CDR1 DFQATT and CDR2 SNEGSKA (reference sequence). V was trimmed by 0 bases and J by 5 bases, leaving 5 bases between them. The CDR3 is 11 amino acids. The CDR3 DNA sequence: TGCAGTGCTAGAGATAATCACGAGCAGTACTTC. Amino acid sequence: CSARDNHEQYF.

The rearrangement joins TRBV5-5 to TRBJ2-7, with a tentative D call TRBD1 (6 bases). CDR3 size: 14 residues. CDR1 is SGHKS, CDR2 YYEKEE, per germline (reference sequence). Trimming pared 6 bases from V and 0 bases from J, leaving 13 bases between. The CDR3 coding sequence is TGTGCCAGCACCACAGGGATCAGCTCCTACGAGCAGTACTTC. This translates into CASTTGISSYEQYF.

The chain uses TRBV6-1 and TRBJ2-2, with D uncertain. Trimming took 6 bases from V and 10 from J, leaving 6 bases between them. Per germline, CDR1 MNHNS and CDR2 SASEGT. This CDR3 spans 10 amino acids. The CDR3 sequence is CASRSEELFF. CDR3 in DNA: TGTGCCAGCAGGAGCGAGGAGCTGTTTTTT.

This clone showed up just once. This rearrangement joins TRBV6-1 to TRBJ1-1; D is uncertain. Germline CDR1 reads MNHNS; CDR2 reads SASEGT. V was pared by 11 bases and J by 7 bases, with 23 bases between. This CDR3 spans 14 amino acids. The CDR3 region has the DNA TGTGCCGGGTCCAGTCGGGCAGCGGCGTATGAAGCTTTCTTT. This translates into CAGSSRAAAYEAFF.

This clone has a single count. This rearrangement joins TRBV5-6 to TRBJ2-1, with a tentative D call TRBD2 (5 bases). V lost 9 bases and J lost 3, with 19 bases in between. CDR3 length: 15 amino acids. Germline V gene data show CDR1 as SGHDT and CDR2 as YYEEEE. CDR3 DNA sequence: TGTGCCACCTCCTCTAAGGAGGCGGGCTACAATGAGCAGTTCTTC. Translation: CATSSKEAGYNEQFF.

Written as DNA, the CDR3 is TGTGCCAGCAGCTTAACGCCCAGGGTAGGAATGAGGAACACTGAAGCTTTCTTT. It is translated as CASSLTPRVGMRNTEAFF. The chain links TRBV7-9 to TRBJ1-1; TRBD1 is a possible D gene (5 bases). The CDR3 is 18 residues long. V lost 2 bases to trimming and J lost 1 base, with 20 bases between them. From germline, CDR1 is SEHNR and CDR2 FQNEAQ (reference sequence).

V usage is TRBV30 and J usage is TRBJ1-2; no firm D call. CDR3 length: 13 residues. Trimming removed 1 base at V and 5 bases at J, with 11 bases between. Per the germline V gene, CDR1 is GTSNPN and CDR2 is SVGIG (reference sequence). In nucleotides, the CDR3 is TGTGCCTGGAGTGGGGCCGCCAGATATGGCTACACCTTC. This codes for CAWSGAARYGYTF.

V and J are TRBV28 and TRBJ1-3; a possible D gene is TRBD1 (5 bases). Germline CDR1 is MDHEN and CDR2 is SYDVKM. This CDR3 comprises 15 residues. The V gene lost 11 bases and the J gene lost 0 bases, with 17 bases spanning the gap. This chain's CDR3 is CASNPGSNSGNTIYF. As DNA, the CDR3 is TGTGCCTCCAACCCAGGGTCCAACTCTGGAAACACCATATATTTT.

The chain links TRBV10-3 to TRBJ2-7; 8 bases line up with TRBD1. This CDR3 spans 14 amino acids. The germline V gene has CDR1 ENHRY and CDR2 SYGVKD. J lost 2 bases, V lost 5 bases, and 5 bases had no gene match. CDR3 nucleotide sequence: TGTGCCATCAGTCCTGACAGGGGCGCCTACGAGCAGTACTTC. Protein: CAISPDRGAYEQYF.

CDR3 DNA sequence: TGTGCCAGCAGCTTAACGGAGATCTCCTACGAGCAGTACTTC. Translating gives CASSLTEISYEQYF. V gene TRBV11-3 combines with J gene TRBJ2-7; D gene uncertain. V was clipped by 2 bases and J by 0 bases, with 8 bases between them. This CDR3 region has 14 residues. The germline V gene has CDR1 SGHNT and CDR2 YENEEA.

This chain uses TRBV5-6 with TRBJ2-4, with TRBD2 matching 10 bases. This CDR3 region has 16 residues. V shed 2 bases and J 0 bases; nucleotides not matched to a gene: 2. Germline-derived CDR1 and CDR2 are SGHDT and YYEEEE. The CDR3 reads CASSLLAGLAKNIQYF. The CDR3 DNA follows: TGTGCCAGCAGCTTACTAGCGGGGTTAGCCAAAAACATTCAGTACTTC.

V gene TRBV10-2 combines with J gene TRBJ2-7; 12 bases match TRBD2. Germline lookup yields CDR1 WSHSY and CDR2 SAAADI. There are 16 residues in the CDR3. V lost 8 bases and J lost 9; bases outside the gene matches: 17. The CDR3 sequence: CASPIRLAGEIFGQYF. The DNA for the CDR3 is TGCGCCAGCCCAATCAGACTAGCGGGAGAAATTTTTGGGCAGTACTTC.

The rearrangement uses TRBV11-2 and TRBJ2-1, with TRBD1 matching 9 bases. The trim removed 5 bases at V and 9 bases at J, leaving 17 bases unmatched. From germline, CDR1 is SGHAT and CDR2 FQNNGV. CDR3 length: 17 residues. The CDR3 reads CASSAGTGFGQFREQFF. DNA for the CDR3: TGTGCCAGCAGCGCCGGGACAGGGTTTGGGCAATTCCGTGAGCAGTTCTTC.

V usage is TRBV28 and J usage is TRBJ1-2; 7 bases align to TRBD1. Germline values: CDR1 MDHEN, CDR2 SYDVKM. The CDR3 extends over 16 amino acids. J was trimmed by 1 base and V by 5 bases; bases with no gene match: 10. The DNA of the CDR3 is TGTGCCAGCAGTACAGCCGGGACAGTACTTAACTATGGCTACACCTTC. Amino acid sequence: CASSTAGTVLNYGYTF.